This T cell receptor (beta chain) originates from a study of blood T cells in healthy people across ages. The use of a sample-barcoded 5' primer and a J-beta primer mix characterized a second PCR of about 7 to 12 cycles. Each CDR3 protein is one row after TCRdb ran MiXCR on the 5' RACE reads. The sample records a few hundred thousand distinct CDR3 sequences, approximately 27% being singletons. Deletions cut 0 bases from V and 0 bases from J, with 12 bases between. The CDR3 sequence is 16 residues long. The germline V gene has CDR1 DFQATT and CDR2 SNEGSKA (reference sequence). This clonotype was observed a handful of times.

The TCR was taken from a woman in her 70s in good health. The chain recombines TRBV20-1 with TRBJ1-3, with D unclear. The sample taken for sequencing was blood. The CDR3 DNA sequence: TGCAGTGCTAGAGATCGGACGGGGAGCTCTGGAAACACCATATATTTT. Its translation is CSARDRTGSSGNTIYF.